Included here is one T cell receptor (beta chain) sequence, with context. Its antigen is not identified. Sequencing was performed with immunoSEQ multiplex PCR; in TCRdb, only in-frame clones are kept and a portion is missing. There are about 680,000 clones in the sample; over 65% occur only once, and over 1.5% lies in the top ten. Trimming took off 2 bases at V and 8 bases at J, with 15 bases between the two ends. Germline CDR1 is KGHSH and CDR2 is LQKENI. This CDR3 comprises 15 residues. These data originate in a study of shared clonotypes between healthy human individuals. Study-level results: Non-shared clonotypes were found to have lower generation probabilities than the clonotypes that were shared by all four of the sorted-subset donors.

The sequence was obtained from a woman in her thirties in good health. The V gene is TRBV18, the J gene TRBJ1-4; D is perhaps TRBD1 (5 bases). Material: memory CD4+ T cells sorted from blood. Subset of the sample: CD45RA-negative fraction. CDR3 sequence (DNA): TGTGCCAGCTCACCAGCTCAGGGAGCCAAAGAAAAACTGTTTTTT. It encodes CASSPAQGAKEKLFF.